In its sample, the clone carrying this T cell receptor (beta chain) was seen a few times. Germline values: CDR1 SGHRS, CDR2 YFSETQ. The CDR3 covers 11 residues. Deletions cut 2 bases from V and 5 bases from J, with 2 bases between. Sequencing used immunoSEQ multiplex PCR; TCRdb keeps in-frame clones, though not all of them. The table lists around 30,000 clones, about 81% of them singletons. This entry comes from a study of STAT5B mutations in CD4+ large granular lymphocyte leukemia. The sequencing input was CD4+ T cells from blood buffy coats. The chain combines TRBV5-1 with TRBJ2-1, with unresolved D. This TCR was sampled from a human donor in good health. The CDR3 nucleotides read TGCGCCAGCAGCTTACACAATGAGCAGTTCTTC. It translates to CASSLHNEQFF.